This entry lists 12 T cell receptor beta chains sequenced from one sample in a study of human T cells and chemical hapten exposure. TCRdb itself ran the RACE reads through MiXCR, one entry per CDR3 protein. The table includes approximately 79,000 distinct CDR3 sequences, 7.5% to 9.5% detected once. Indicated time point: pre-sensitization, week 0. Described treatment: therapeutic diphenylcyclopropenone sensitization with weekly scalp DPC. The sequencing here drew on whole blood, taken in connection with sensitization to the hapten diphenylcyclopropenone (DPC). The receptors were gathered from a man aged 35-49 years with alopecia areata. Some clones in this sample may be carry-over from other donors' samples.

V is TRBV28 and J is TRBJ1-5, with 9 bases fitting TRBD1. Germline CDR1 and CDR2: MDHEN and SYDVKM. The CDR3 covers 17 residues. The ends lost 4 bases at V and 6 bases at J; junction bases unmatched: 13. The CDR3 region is CASSSTGQGITGQPQHF. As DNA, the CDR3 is TGTGCCAGCAGTTCAACGGGACAGGGAATAACGGGTCAGCCCCAGCATTTT.

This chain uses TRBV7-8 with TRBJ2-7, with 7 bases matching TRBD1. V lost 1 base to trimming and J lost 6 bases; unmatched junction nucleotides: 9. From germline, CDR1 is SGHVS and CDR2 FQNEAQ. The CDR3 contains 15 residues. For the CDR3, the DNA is TGTGCCAGCAGCTTAGGGTTTGGGACAGCACCCGAGCAGTACTTC. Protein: CASSLGFGTAPEQYF.

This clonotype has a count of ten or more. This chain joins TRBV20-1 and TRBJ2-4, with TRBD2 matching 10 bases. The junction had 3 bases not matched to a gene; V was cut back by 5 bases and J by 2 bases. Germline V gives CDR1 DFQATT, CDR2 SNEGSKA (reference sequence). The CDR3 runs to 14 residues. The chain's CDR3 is CSAASGSTKNIQYF. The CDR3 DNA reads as TGCAGTGCTGCTAGCGGGAGTACCAAAAACATTCAGTACTTC.

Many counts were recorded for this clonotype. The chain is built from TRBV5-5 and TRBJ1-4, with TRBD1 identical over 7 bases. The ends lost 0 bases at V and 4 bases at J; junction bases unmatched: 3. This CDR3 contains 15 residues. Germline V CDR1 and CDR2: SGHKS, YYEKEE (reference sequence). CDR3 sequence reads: CASSLVGQLNEKLFF. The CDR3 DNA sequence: TGTGCCAGCAGCTTGGTGGGACAGCTTAATGAAAAACTGTTTTTT. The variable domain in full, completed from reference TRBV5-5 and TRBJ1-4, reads DAGVTQSPTHLIKTRGQQVTLRCSPISGHKSVSWYQQVLGQGPQFIFQYYEKEERGRGNFPDRFSARQFPNYSSELNVNALLLGDSALYLCASSLVGQLNEKLFFGSGTQLSVL.

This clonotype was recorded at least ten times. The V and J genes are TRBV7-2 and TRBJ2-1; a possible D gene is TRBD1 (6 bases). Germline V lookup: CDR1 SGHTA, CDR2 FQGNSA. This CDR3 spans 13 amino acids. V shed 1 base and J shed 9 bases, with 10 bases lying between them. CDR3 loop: CASSLDRVGEQFF. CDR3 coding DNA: TGTGCCAGCAGCTTAGACAGGGTTGGTGAGCAGTTCTTC.

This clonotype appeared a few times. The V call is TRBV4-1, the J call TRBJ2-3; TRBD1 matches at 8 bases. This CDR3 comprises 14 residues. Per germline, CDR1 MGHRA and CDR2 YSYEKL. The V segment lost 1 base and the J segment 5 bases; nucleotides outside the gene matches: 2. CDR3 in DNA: TGCGCCAGCAGCCAAGGCAGGGGGCAAGATACGCAGTATTTT. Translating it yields CASSQGRGQDTQYF.

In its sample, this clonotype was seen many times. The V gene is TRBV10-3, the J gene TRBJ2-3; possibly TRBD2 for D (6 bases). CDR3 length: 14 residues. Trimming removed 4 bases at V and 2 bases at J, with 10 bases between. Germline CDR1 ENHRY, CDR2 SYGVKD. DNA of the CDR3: TGTGCCATCAGTGTGGGGGAGGCCACAGATACGCAGTATTTT. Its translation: CAISVGEATDTQYF.

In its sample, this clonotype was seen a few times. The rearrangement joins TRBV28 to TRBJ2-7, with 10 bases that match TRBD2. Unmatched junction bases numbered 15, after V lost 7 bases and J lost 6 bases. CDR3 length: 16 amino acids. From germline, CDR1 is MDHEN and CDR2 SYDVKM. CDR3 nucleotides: TGTGCCAGCAACGGGTTCCGGACTAGCGGCTCCCCCGAGCAGTACGTC. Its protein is CASNGFRTSGSPEQYV.

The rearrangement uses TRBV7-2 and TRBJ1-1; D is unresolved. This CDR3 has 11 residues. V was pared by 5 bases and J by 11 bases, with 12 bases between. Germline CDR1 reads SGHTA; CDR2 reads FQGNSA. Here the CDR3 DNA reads TGTGCCAGCAGCACCCGGTTCCTCGCTTTCTTT. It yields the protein CASSTRFLAFF.

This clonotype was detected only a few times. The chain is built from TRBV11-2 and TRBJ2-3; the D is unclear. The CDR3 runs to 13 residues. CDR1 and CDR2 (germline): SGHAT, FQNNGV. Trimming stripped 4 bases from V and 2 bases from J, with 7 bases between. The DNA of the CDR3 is TGTGCCAGCAGCTCCCAATTCACAGATACGCAGTATTTT. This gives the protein CASSSQFTDTQYF.

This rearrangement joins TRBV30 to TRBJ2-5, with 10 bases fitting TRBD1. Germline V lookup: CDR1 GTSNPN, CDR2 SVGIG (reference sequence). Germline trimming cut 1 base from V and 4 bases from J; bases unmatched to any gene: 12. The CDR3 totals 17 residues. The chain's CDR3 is CAWSGEGDRGNRETQYF. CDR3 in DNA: TGTGCCTGGAGTGGTGAAGGGGACAGGGGAAACCGAGAGACCCAGTACTTC. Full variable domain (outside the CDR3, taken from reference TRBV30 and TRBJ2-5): SQTIHQWPATLVQPVGSPLSLECTVEGTSNPNLYWYRQAAGRGLQLLFYSVGIGQISSEVPQNLSASRPQDRQFILSSKKLLLSDSGFYLCAWSGEGDRGNRETQYFGPGTRLLVL.

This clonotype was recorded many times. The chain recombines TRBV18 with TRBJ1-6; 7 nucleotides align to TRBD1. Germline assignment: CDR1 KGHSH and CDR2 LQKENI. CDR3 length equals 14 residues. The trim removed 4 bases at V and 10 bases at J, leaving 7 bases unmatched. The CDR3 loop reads CASSHDRVNSPLHF. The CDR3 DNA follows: TGTGCCAGCTCACACGACAGGGTGAACTCACCCCTCCACTTT.